Shown below are 27 T cell receptor beta chains from a single sample sequenced in a study of shared clonotypes between healthy human individuals. TCRdb's copy holds only in-frame clones and misses some; the assay was immunoSEQ multiplex PCR. The sample records about 2.5 million clones, roughly 92% being singletons. Sequenced input: naive CD4+ T cells from PBMCs. Indicated subset: CD45RA+ positively selected. These TCRs come from a man aged 18 to 30 in good health. Some clones in this sample may be carry-over from other donors' samples.

The chain links TRBV27 to TRBJ1-2; no reliable D call. CDR3 length equals 14 residues. The V and J ends lost 2 bases and 8 bases respectively, with 15 bases between them. Germline-derived CDR1 and CDR2 are MNHEY and SMNVEV (reference sequence). The CDR3 loop reads CASSLLSAPMGYTF. CDR3 sequence (DNA): TGTGCCAGCAGTTTACTCTCAGCCCCAATGGGCTACACCTTC.

In this sample, this clone turned up once. This chain links TRBV7-2 with TRBJ2-3; 7 nucleotides align to TRBD1. The germline gives CDR1 SGHTA, CDR2 FQGNSA. The CDR3 consists of 15 residues. Unmatched junction bases numbered 6, after V lost 5 bases and J lost 1 base. CDR3 nucleotide sequence: TGTGCCAGCAGCCTAAGGACAGGCCGCACAGATACGCAGTATTTT. Residues: CASSLRTGRTDTQYF.

This clone was counted only a few times. Other nucleotide sequences from this sample produce the same CDR3. The J gene is TRBJ2-7, the V gene TRBV18; 7 nucleotides agree with TRBD1. V shed 2 bases, J shed 0 bases, and the junction held 1 base outside the gene matches. CDR3 size: 14 residues. Germline assignment: CDR1 KGHSH and CDR2 LQKENI. The CDR3 DNA follows: TGTGCCAGCTCACCAGGGACAGCCTCCTACGAGCAGTACTTC. Translation: CASSPGTASYEQYF. Drawing the rest from reference TRBV18 and TRBJ2-7, the complete variable domain is NAGVMQNPRHLVRRRGQEARLRCSPMKGHSHVYWYRQLPEEGLKFMVYLQKENIIDESGMPKERFSAEFPKEGPSILRIQQVVRGDSAAYFCASSPGTASYEQYFGPGTRLTVT.

About this clone: This sample includes further DNA sequences coding for the same CDR3. J is TRBJ2-2 and V is TRBV10-1, with TRBD2 matching 9 bases. The germline CDR1 and CDR2 sequences are WNHNN and SYGVQD (reference sequence). The V and J ends lost 0 bases and 5 bases, in that order; junction bases with no gene match: 4. The CDR3 runs to 16 residues. The CDR3 sequence: CASSESLAGVTGELFF. DNA of the CDR3: TGCGCCAGCAGTGAGTCGTTAGCGGGAGTGACCGGGGAGCTGTTTTTT.

This clone was observed a few times. The chain joins TRBV4-1 to TRBJ1-2; D not certain. The CDR3 sequence is 15 residues long. V lost 1 base and J lost 6, with 15 bases in between. Germline V lookup: CDR1 MGHRA, CDR2 YSYEKL. DNA for the CDR3: TGCGCCAGCAGCCAAGGCCAGGCGACGTACGATGGCTACACCTTC. Residues: CASSQGQATYDGYTF.

The V gene is TRBV27, the J gene TRBJ2-2; 9 bases match TRBD2. The CDR3 totals 20 residues. V lost 6 bases and J lost 5; bases outside the gene matches: 22. CDR1 is MNHEY and CDR2 is SMNVEV in the germline V gene (reference sequence). CDR3: CASRQNGWGLAGVGTGELFF. In DNA, the CDR3 is TGTGCCAGCAGACAAAACGGGTGGGGACTAGCTGGAGTTGGGACCGGGGAGCTGTTTTTT.

The chain joins TRBV6-1 to TRBJ1-2; 8 bases are shared with TRBD1. CDR1 MNHNS and CDR2 SASEGT come from the germline V gene. The length of the CDR3 is 14 residues. With 6 bases clipped from V and 4 bases from J, the junction kept 7 bases outside the gene matches. The CDR3 region is CASREPTGAYGYTF. The CDR3 region has the DNA TGTGCCAGCAGGGAACCGACAGGGGCCTATGGCTACACCTTC.

The chain recombines TRBV6-6 with TRBJ2-1; D is ambiguous. The CDR3 extends over 14 amino acids. Trimming left V 5 bases short and J 0 bases short, with 8 bases between. From germline, CDR1 is MNHNY and CDR2 SVGAGI (reference sequence). The CDR3 bases are TGTGCCAGCAGTCCCCGGAGCTCCTACAATGAGCAGTTCTTC. This translates into CASSPRSSYNEQFF.

The genes are TRBV5-6 and TRBJ1-2; D is unclear. Germline CDR1 SGHDT, CDR2 YYEEEE. Trimming took off 0 bases at V and 4 bases at J, with 19 bases between the two ends. The CDR3 is 17 amino acids. DNA for the CDR3: TGTGCCAGCAGCTTGGAGGGCCAGGACTTTGGGCTCTATGGCTACACCTTC. This sequence encodes CASSLEGQDFGLYGYTF.

V and J are TRBV18 and TRBJ2-2; no clear D. The germline gives CDR1 KGHSH, CDR2 LQKENI. CDR3 length equals 15 residues. V lost 6 bases and J 4 bases, leaving 15 bases between the germline ends. CDR3 bases: TGTGCCAGCTCGCCGGACCGCCCCGCCACCGGGGAGCTGTTTTTT. Protein: CASSPDRPATGELFF.

The sample holds one count of this clone. The chain links TRBV15 to TRBJ2-3, with a weak D call TRBD2 (5 bases). This CDR3 contains 15 residues. Per germline, CDR1 LNHNV and CDR2 YYDKDF (reference sequence). Trimming pared 3 bases from V and 3 bases from J, leaving 13 bases between. The CDR3 sequence is CATSRARESTDTQYF. The CDR3 DNA is TGTGCCACCAGCAGGGCGAGGGAGAGTACAGATACGCAGTATTTT.

The chain has TRBV28 and TRBJ1-2; tentative D call: TRBD1 (5 bases). V shed 2 bases and J shed 6 bases, with 13 bases lying between them. The CDR3 covers 14 residues. CDR1 and CDR2 (germline): MDHEN, SYDVKM. The CDR3 is CASSLLPGMDGYTF. The DNA for the CDR3 is TGTGCCAGCAGTTTACTCCCAGGGATGGATGGCTACACCTTC.

J is TRBJ1-3 and V is TRBV30; weak D call: TRBD1 (6 bases). The CDR3 totals 17 residues. Germline assignment: CDR1 GTSNPN and CDR2 SVGIG (reference sequence). Trimming removed 2 bases from V and 7 bases from J, with 24 bases in between. The CDR3 here is CAWSSPVGARRGNTIYF. CDR3 in DNA: TGTGCCTGGAGTAGTCCCGTGGGGGCCCGAAGGGGGAACACCATATATTTT.

This rearrangement joins TRBV9 to TRBJ2-3; D gene unclear. V was pared by 0 bases and J by 2 bases, with 7 bases between. This CDR3 is 14 amino acids long. Germline V gene lookup returns CDR1 SGDLS and CDR2 YYNGEE. This CDR3 is CASSVGPDTDTQYF. As DNA, the CDR3 is TGTGCCAGCAGCGTAGGGCCGGACACAGATACGCAGTATTTT.

V usage is TRBV11-3 and J usage is TRBJ2-7, with TRBD1 matching 8 bases. The V gene end was trimmed by 5 bases and the J gene end by 2 bases; junction bases not matched to a gene: 5. There are 14 residues in the CDR3. CDR1 is SGHNT and CDR2 is YENEEA in the germline V gene. The CDR3: CASSPGTGTYEQYF. DNA for the CDR3: TGTGCCAGCAGCCCAGGGACAGGTACCTACGAGCAGTACTTC.

This chain joins TRBV6-5 and TRBJ2-7; 9 bases agree with TRBD1. CDR1 is MNHEY, CDR2 SVGAGI, per germline. This CDR3 contains 15 residues. Losses at the gene ends were 5 bases for V and 3 bases for J; bases not matched to a gene: 8. CDR3 DNA: TGTGCCAGCAGTGTATCCGGGACAGGGTTCTACGAGCAGTACTTC. Amino acids: CASSVSGTGFYEQYF.

This chain links TRBV7-2 with TRBJ2-3, with 9 bases identical to TRBD2. CDR3 length: 16 amino acids. Germline CDR1 is SGHTA and CDR2 is FQGNSA. Germline trimming cut 5 bases from V and 5 bases from J; bases unmatched to any gene: 11. The CDR3 is CASSRGRGGAGDTQYF. CDR3 sequence (DNA): TGTGCCAGCAGCCGGGGGCGGGGGGGCGCCGGAGATACGCAGTATTTT.

The rearrangement links TRBV4-3 to TRBJ2-7; D gene uncertain. V shed 0 bases and J shed 0 bases, with 9 bases lying between them. The CDR3 consists of 15 residues. Per germline, CDR1 LGHNA and CDR2 YSLEER. CDR3 amino acids: CASSQDLSISYEQYF. DNA for the CDR3: TGCGCCAGCAGCCAAGATCTGAGCATCTCCTACGAGCAGTACTTC.

The rearrangement links TRBV6-1 to TRBJ1-3; 7 nucleotides agree with TRBD1. Germline V gene data show CDR1 as MNHNS and CDR2 as SASEGT. V lost 6 bases to trimming and J lost 3 bases; unmatched junction nucleotides: 8. The CDR3 extends over 15 amino acids. DNA for the CDR3: TGTGCCAGCAGGGCCACAGGGGACATTGGAAACACCATATATTTT. Translation: CASRATGDIGNTIYF.

The chain joins TRBV7-3 to TRBJ2-3; a possible D gene is TRBD2 (5 bases). The CDR3 extends over 14 amino acids. Per the germline V gene, CDR1 is SGHTA and CDR2 is FQGTGA. The germline V and J ends were trimmed by 2 bases and 2 bases, with 8 bases remaining between them. The CDR3 region is CASSLEGFTDTQYF. The CDR3 DNA is TGTGCCAGCAGCTTAGAGGGCTTCACAGATACGCAGTATTTT.

The chain recombines TRBV7-2 with TRBJ1-2; maybe TRBD1 (5 bases). Looked up from germline, CDR1 is SGHTA and CDR2 is FQGNSA. Trimming left V 1 base short and J 4 bases short, with 10 bases between. CDR3 size: 14 residues. CDR3 in amino acids: CASSLGTGGYGYTF. In DNA, the CDR3 is TGTGCCAGCAGCTTAGGTACAGGTGGCTATGGCTACACCTTC. Together with reference TRBV7-2 and TRBJ1-2, the CDR3 gives the full variable domain: GAGVSQSPSNKVTEKGKDVELRCDPISGHTALYWYRQSLGQGLEFLIYFQGNSAPDKSGLPSDRFSAERTGGSVSTLTIQRTQQEDSAVYLCASSLGTGGYGYTFGSGTRLTVV.

The J gene is TRBJ1-1, the V gene TRBV28; D is unclear. Trimming shortened V by 3 bases and J by 10 bases, and 15 bases separated the two germline ends. The CDR3 is 13 amino acids. The V gene's germline CDR1 is MDHEN and CDR2 SYDVKM. DNA for the CDR3: TGTGCCAGCAGTTTGGTCCCCTCATTCGGAGCTTTCTTT. This gives the protein CASSLVPSFGAFF. Full variable domain (missing parts from reference TRBV28 and TRBJ1-1): DVKVTQSSRYLVKRTGEKVFLECVQDMDHENMFWYRQDPGLGLRLIYFSYDVKMKEKGDIPEGYSVSREKKERFSLILESASTNQTSMYLCASSLVPSFGAFFGQGTRLTVV.

The V call is TRBV25-1, the J call TRBJ1-2; D might be TRBD1 (6 bases). V was shortened by 1 base and J by 8 bases, with 23 bases between the two germline ends. Germline CDR1 reads MGHDK; CDR2 reads SYGVNS. This CDR3 region has 17 residues. This CDR3 reads CASSEWEVGGRSRGYTF. The CDR3 DNA follows: TGTGCCAGCAGTGAATGGGAGGTGGGGGGCCGATCGAGAGGCTACACCTTC.

The J gene is TRBJ1-2, the V gene TRBV5-1; D gene uncertain. The CDR3 has 15 amino acids. Germline V lookup: CDR1 SGHRS, CDR2 YFSETQ. V was clipped by 1 base and J by 3 bases, with 13 bases between them. CDR3 loop: CASSLFGGRDYGYTF. In DNA, the CDR3 is TGCGCCAGCAGCTTGTTTGGAGGTCGGGACTATGGCTACACCTTC.

This chain links TRBV7-9 with TRBJ2-2; tentative D call: TRBD1 (6 bases). Germline-derived CDR1 and CDR2 are SEHNR and FQNEAQ (reference sequence). CDR3 length equals 15 residues. V was cut by 1 base and J by 7 bases, with 13 bases left in between. CDR3 in amino acids: CASSLGYRVSGELFF. The CDR3 region has the DNA TGTGCCAGCAGCTTAGGATACAGGGTCAGCGGGGAGCTGTTTTTT.

The V and J genes are TRBV6-1 and TRBJ2-7; possibly TRBD2 for D (5 bases). With 4 bases removed from V and 0 bases from J, the gap between germline ends came to 10 bases. CDR1 MNHNS and CDR2 SASEGT come from the germline V gene. The CDR3 is made up of 14 amino acids. As DNA, the CDR3 is TGTGCCAGCAGTGGGAGGTCCAACTCCTACGAGCAGTACTTC. This codes for CASSGRSNSYEQYF.

The J gene is TRBJ2-3, the V gene TRBV7-3, with a tentative D call TRBD1 (5 bases). V was shortened by 2 bases and J by 0 bases, with 12 bases between the two germline ends. The CDR3 is made up of 16 amino acids. Per the germline V gene, CDR1 is SGHTA and CDR2 is FQGTGA. The CDR3 sequence is CASSLGSGWSTDTQYF. CDR3 bases: TGTGCCAGCAGCTTAGGGTCAGGGTGGAGCACAGATACGCAGTATTTT. Looking up the rest from reference TRBV7-3 and TRBJ2-3 gives the full variable domain: GAGVSQTPSNKVTEKGKYVELRCDPISGHTALYWYRQSLGQGPEFLIYFQGTGAADDSGLPNDRFFAVRPEGSVSTLKIQRTERGDSAVYLCASSLGSGWSTDTQYFGPGTRLTVL.